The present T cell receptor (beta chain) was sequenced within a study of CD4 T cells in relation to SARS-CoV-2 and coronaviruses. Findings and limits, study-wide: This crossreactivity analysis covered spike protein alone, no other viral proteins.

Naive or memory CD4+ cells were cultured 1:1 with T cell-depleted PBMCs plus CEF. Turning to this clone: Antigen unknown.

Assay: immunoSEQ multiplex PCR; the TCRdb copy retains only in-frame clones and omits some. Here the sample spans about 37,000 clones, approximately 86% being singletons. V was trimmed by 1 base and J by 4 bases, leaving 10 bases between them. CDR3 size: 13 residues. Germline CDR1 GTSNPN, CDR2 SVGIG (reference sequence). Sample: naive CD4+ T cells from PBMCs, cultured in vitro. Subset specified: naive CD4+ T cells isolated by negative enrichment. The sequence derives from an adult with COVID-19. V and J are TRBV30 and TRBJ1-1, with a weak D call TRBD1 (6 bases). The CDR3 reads CAWSGGGGTEAFF. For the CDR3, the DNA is TGTGCCTGGAGTGGAGGGGGAGGCACTGAAGCTTTCTTT.